This TCR beta chain was identified during a study of T cells in Graves' hyperthyroidism and ophthalmopathy. It was RNA transcripts that yielded the amplified TCR beta CDR3 regions. In the first-round RT-PCR of the TCR CDR3, the HTBI primer set was used. TCRdb reprocessed the multiplex PCR reads via MiXCR and lists one record per CDR3 protein. The table has roughly 800,000 distinct CDR3 sequences, more than 30% seen once. Germline V gene sequence: CDR1 DFQATT, CDR2 SNEGSKA (reference sequence). Germline trimming cut 1 base from V and 7 bases from J; bases unmatched to any gene: 4. This CDR3 comprises 13 residues.

This clonotype was obtained from a young man with Graves' hyperthyroidism. The chain employs TRBV20-1 and TRBJ1-3, with TRBD1 matching 7 bases. The sequenced sample consisted of blood. The CDR3 nucleotides read TGCAGTGCTAGAGCCGGGACAGCGAACACCATATATTTT. Encoded protein: CSARAGTANTIYF.